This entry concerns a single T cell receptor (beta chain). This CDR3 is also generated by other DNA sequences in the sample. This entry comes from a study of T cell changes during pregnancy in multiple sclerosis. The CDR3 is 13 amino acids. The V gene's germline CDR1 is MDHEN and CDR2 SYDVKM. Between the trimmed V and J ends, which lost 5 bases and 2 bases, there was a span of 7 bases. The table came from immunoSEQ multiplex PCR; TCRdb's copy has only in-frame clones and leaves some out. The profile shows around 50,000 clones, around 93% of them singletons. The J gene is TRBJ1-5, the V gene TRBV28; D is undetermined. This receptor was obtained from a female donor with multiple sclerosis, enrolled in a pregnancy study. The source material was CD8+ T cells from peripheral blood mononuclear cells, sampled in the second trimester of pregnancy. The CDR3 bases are TGTGCCAGCAGTGAAACTGGCAATCAGCCCCAGCATTTT. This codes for CASSETGNQPQHF.